This is a list of T cell receptor beta chains from one sample in a study of somatic mutations in cytotoxic T cells in rheumatoid arthritis. The repertoire was sequenced with immunoSEQ multiplex PCR; TCRdb's copy has only in-frame clones and lacks some. The repertoire includes around 20,000 clones, 68% of them detected once, and 15% to 20% sits in the top ten. Sample: CD8+ T cells sorted from blood. The receptors shown here come from an adult with rheumatoid arthritis. Each CDR3 is given with its conserved first and last residue. D genes are given only for firm matches. The listing skips clone size in some rows; elsewhere it reads once, few, many or a size class.

J | size | V | D | CDR3 | DNA
TRBJ1-2 | - | TRBV4-1 | - | CASSQEPGGVNYGYTF | TGCGCCAGCAGCCAAGAACCGGGGGGAGTGAACTATGGCTACACCTTC
TRBJ2-7 | few | TRBV29-1 | - | CSVYRDYEQYF | TGCAGCGTGTACAGGGACTACGAGCAGTACTTC
TRBJ1-6 | - | TRBV7-2 | - | CASSLDFDSPLHF | TGTGCCAGCAGCTTAGATTTCGATTCACCCCTCCACTTT
TRBJ2-1 | - | TRBV9 | - | CASSAGPPGNEQFF | TGTGCCAGCAGCGCAGGCCCTCCAGGCAATGAGCAGTTCTTC
TRBJ2-7 | - | TRBV19 | - | CASSPNDPYEQYF | TGTGCCAGTAGTCCAAATGACCCCTACGAGCAGTACTTC
TRBJ2-7 | once | TRBV12-1 | - | CASSPRSPDRVRRGVEQYF | TGTGCCAGCAGCCCGCGAAGCCCCGACAGGGTACGCCGGGGGGTGGAGCAGTACTTC
TRBJ2-7 | once | TRBV5-4 | - | CASSLEGISSYEQYF | TGTGCCAGCAGCTTGGAAGGGATAAGCTCCTACGAGCAGTACTTC
TRBJ1-1 | - | TRBV5-1 | TRBD1 | CASSPWDRGAEAFF | TGCGCCAGCAGCCCGTGGGACAGGGGTGCTGAAGCTTTCTTT
TRBJ1-1 | - | TRBV4-3 | - | CASSQGGSNTEAFF | TGCGCCAGCAGCCAAGGGGGGTCGAACACTGAAGCTTTCTTT
TRBJ1-3 | large | TRBV4-3 | - | CASSQDDANSGNTIYF | TGCGCCAGCAGCCAAGATGACGCGAACTCTGGAAACACCATATATTTT
TRBJ1-5 | - | TRBV5-5 | - | CASSLGRHSNQPQHF | TGTGCCAGCAGCTTGGGAAGACATAGCAATCAGCCCCAGCATTTT
TRBJ2-7 | few | TRBV14 | - | CASSQVSFSYEQYF | TGTGCCAGCAGCCAAGTGTCATTCAGCTACGAGCAGTACTTC
TRBJ2-3 | - | TRBV2 | - | CASTQWGGTDTQYF | TGTGCCAGCACGCAGTGGGGGGGCACAGATACGCAGTATTTT
TRBJ2-7 | few | TRBV4-1 | - | CASSQKISQGRNFGYEQYF | TGCGCCAGCAGCCAAAAGATATCTCAGGGGAGGAATTTCGGGTACGAGCAGTACTTC
TRBJ1-1 | - | TRBV27 | - | CASSLSGFRPKAFF | TGTGCCAGCAGTTTATCGGGTTTTAGGCCTAAAGCTTTCTTT
TRBJ1-6 | - | TRBV19 | TRBD1 | CASSIARQGNSPLHF | TGTGCCAGTAGTATAGCGCGACAGGGCAATTCACCCCTCCACTTT
TRBJ2-1 | - | TRBV13 | - | CASKSTGHHEQFF | TGTGCCAGCAAATCCACGGGGCACCATGAGCAGTTCTTC
TRBJ2-7 | - | TRBV19 | TRBD1 | CASSSRTGLSSYEQYF | TGTGCCAGTAGTAGTCGGACAGGGTTGAGCTCCTACGAGCAGTACTTC
TRBJ2-7 | - | TRBV2 | - | CASIPGQKLYEQYF | TGTGCCAGCATACCTGGACAGAAACTATACGAGCAGTACTTC
TRBJ2-1 | once | TRBV30 | TRBD1 | CAWADRGGYNEQFF | TGTGCCTGGGCCGACAGGGGAGGCTATAATGAGCAGTTCTTC
TRBJ1-1 | few | TRBV19 | - | CASSISGLNTEAFF | TGTGCCAGTAGTATTTCGGGACTGAACACTGAAGCTTTCTTT
TRBJ1-2 | - | TRBV9 | - | CASSVGKGHNYGYTF | TGTGCCAGCAGCGTGGGAAAGGGGCATAACTATGGCTACACCTTC
TRBJ1-5 | - | TRBV25-1 | TRBD1 | CASSQGAREPQHF | TGTGCCAGCAGTCAGGGGGCAAGGGAGCCCCAGCATTTT
TRBJ2-2 | - | TRBV28 | - | CASKWFTGAGELFF | TGTGCCAGCAAATGGTTTACGGGGGCCGGGGAGCTGTTTTTT
TRBJ2-3 | - | TRBV15 | - | CATNIRDLITDTQYF | TGTGCCACCAACATTCGGGACCTTATTACAGATACGCAGTATTTT
TRBJ2-3 | - | TRBV15 | - | CASTNSRTDTQYF | TGTGCGTCCACCAACAGCCGCACAGATACGCAGTATTTT
TRBJ1-5 | - | TRBV12-5 | - | CASGLVVNSLNSNQPQHF | TGTGCTAGTGGTTTGGTAGTAAACAGCCTGAATAGCAATCAGCCCCAGCATTTT
TRBJ1-1 | - | TRBV2 | TRBD1 | CASKGGKDRGPLVYTEAFF | TGTGCCAGCAAGGGGGGAAAGGACAGGGGGCCGCTTGTGTACACTGAAGCTTTCTTT
TRBJ1-4 | - | TRBV4-3 | - | CASSPRTAFGKLFF | TGCGCCAGCAGCCCCAGGACAGCCTTTGGGAAACTGTTTTTT
TRBJ2-5 | - | TRBV13 | TRBD2 | CASSAGGGKQETQYF | TGTGCCAGCAGCGCCGGGGGGGGGAAACAAGAGACCCAGTACTTC